This TCR beta chain was retrieved from a study of blood T cells in healthy people across ages. V lost 4 bases and J lost 6; bases outside the gene matches: 2. Germline lookup yields CDR1 ENHRY and CDR2 SYGVKD. The CDR3 totals 13 residues. Study results and caveats: Roughly linear age-related decline in beta diversity appeared, significant by age approximately 40. Naive T cell percentage showed a strong correlation with TCR beta diversity.

This clonotype was found a few times. Its target is unknown. A second PCR of roughly 7 to 11 cycles used a sample-barcoded 5' primer and a J-beta primer mix. TCRdb called the 5' RACE reads again in MiXCR, with one record for every CDR3 protein. Seen here are 1.5 million to 2 million distinct CDR3 sequences, over 25% observed once, and the top ten hold 6.5% to 8.5%. The chain joins TRBV10-3 to TRBJ2-7, with 11 bases that match TRBD1. The sequence derives from a woman aged 25 to 39 in good health. Sequenced: blood. In DNA form, the CDR3 reads TGTGCCATCAGTGGGGGACAGGGGGTCGAGCAGTACTTC. Translated, it gives CAISGGQGVEQYF.